This T cell receptor (beta chain) appears in the sequencing data of a study of T cell responses to AZD1222 COVID-19 vaccine. The data were produced by immunoSEQ multiplex PCR, yet TCRdb's version contains in-frame clones alone and is incomplete. The sample includes 170,000 or so clones, 93% of them seen just once. The CDR3 totals 17 residues. The trim removed 1 base at V and 5 bases at J, leaving 11 bases unmatched. In germline, CDR1 is SNHLY, CDR2 FYNNEI. With respect to this clone: Its specificity is not known.

Whole-study findings and limits: Among spike-specific TCRs, nearly half reportedly target unmutated variant regions. Most donors were white British, females outnumbered males, and clonal diversity was possibly underestimated. Repertoire sampling was restricted to post-peak T cell response timepoints.

The TCR comes from an adult in good health. The sequencing used peripheral blood, collected on day 0 of AZD1222 vaccination. The chain links TRBV2 to TRBJ2-1; 7 bases are shared with TRBD2. This chain's CDR3 is CASSEGASGPFNNEQFF. CDR3 sequence (DNA): TGTGCCAGCAGTGAAGGTGCTAGCGGCCCGTTCAACAATGAGCAGTTCTTC.